This T cell receptor beta chain was sequenced during a study of blood T cell repertoires in COVID-19. Turning to the study itself: Sites across the United States, Italy and Spain contributed samples from acute and convalescent COVID-19.

Cohort placement rested on clinical history that participants reported themselves. Someone with COVID-19 had been met by exposed participants within 2 weeks before study entry. Methods used by the authors: Amplification of reference gene primers was used by the study to estimate nucleated cell counts. Assay used: immunoSEQ multiplex PCR; TCRdb lists only in-frame clones, some missing. That table furnishes V, J and clone size, whereas the DNA furnished D and trimming. Of a few hundred thousand clones in the sample, nearly 90% were seen once. The origin of this receptor is a woman under 30 who had been exposed to COVID-19. Sequenced input: PBMCs or T cells enriched from blood (not recorded which).

As DNA, the CDR3 is TGTGCCAGCAGCGGTGAGGACAGGGGCAACGAGCAGTACTTC. Translated: CASSGEDRGNEQYF. The chain is built from TRBV9 and TRBJ2-7; 9 nucleotides agree with TRBD1. CDR1 and CDR2 (germline): SGDLS, YYNGEE. CDR3 size: 14 residues. Germline trimming cut 3 bases from V and 5 bases from J; bases unmatched to any gene: 6.